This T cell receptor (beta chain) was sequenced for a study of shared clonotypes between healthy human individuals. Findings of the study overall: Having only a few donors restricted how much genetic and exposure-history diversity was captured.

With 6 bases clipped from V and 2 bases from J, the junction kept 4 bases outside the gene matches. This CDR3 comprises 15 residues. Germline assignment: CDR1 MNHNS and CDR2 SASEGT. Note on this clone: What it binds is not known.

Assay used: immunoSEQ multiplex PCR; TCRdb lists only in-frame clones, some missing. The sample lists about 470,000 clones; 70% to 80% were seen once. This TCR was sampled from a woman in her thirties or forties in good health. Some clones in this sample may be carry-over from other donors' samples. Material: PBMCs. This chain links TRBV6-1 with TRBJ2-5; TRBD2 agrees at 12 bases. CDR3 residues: CASRGTSGYQETQYF. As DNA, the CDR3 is TGTGCCAGCAGGGGGACTAGCGGGTATCAAGAGACCCAGTACTTC.